This TCR beta chain came from a study of cytomegalovirus exposure and HLA in healthy donors. Study findings and constraints: Roughly uniform sequencing depth across donors was assumed, possibly incorrectly. On later analysis, the bulk of CMV-associated TCR beta chains appeared to be HLA-restricted.

As concerns this clone: Its antigen is not identified.

The PCR contained 60 Vbeta and 13 Jbeta primers. TCRdb's copy holds only in-frame clones and misses some; the assay was immunoSEQ multiplex PCR. The table lists 95,000 to 150,000 clones, around 76% of them singletons. The V end was cut by 1 base, the J end by 13 bases, with 14 bases between. The CDR3 runs to 13 residues. Germline CDR1 is GTSNPN and CDR2 is SVGIG (reference sequence). The sequencing input was PBMCs. The rearrangement uses TRBV30 and TRBJ1-6; tentatively, D is TRBD1 (6 bases). The TCR originated in a man aged 60-69 years in good health and CMV-seropositive. The CDR3 DNA reads TGTGCCTGGAGTGGAGACCGGGGGGCCCCCCTCCACTTT. Translation gives CAWSGDRGAPLHF.